This T cell receptor beta chain was retrieved from a study of T-cell reconstitution after alpha-beta-depleted transplantation in children. General study points: Some patients' high day-60 TCRbeta diversity was traced to surviving recipient T cells and thymic progenitors. Approximately two months post-transplant, alpha-beta T cells reportedly originated from several hundred expanded graft clones.

This clonotype has just a few counts. Its antigen is unknown. The CDR3 spans 12 residues. The V gene's germline CDR1 is DFQATT and CDR2 SNEGSKA (reference sequence). Trimming shortened V by 5 bases and J by 2 bases, and 10 bases separated the two germline ends. Unique molecular identifiers were used in preparing the TCRbeta library. TCRdb re-called the PCR reads with MiXCR, one entry per CDR3 protein. The table has hundreds of thousands of distinct CDR3 sequences, 10% to 15% seen once; the top ten hold 2.2%. The sequence came from a male patient aged 10 to 17 who had a stem cell transplant for acute myeloid leukemia, so the T cells may come from the graft donor. Sequenced material: PBMCs, mostly from graft donor cells, taken 360 days after TCRalphabeta/CD19-depleted stem cell transplant. The chain recombines TRBV20-1 with TRBJ2-7, with D unclear. CDR3 coding DNA: TGCAGTGCTCGTGCTAGGACCTACGAGCAGTACTTC. Translated: CSARARTYEQYF.